Listed below are T cell receptor beta chains from one sample, sequenced in a study of identical twins. Using its own MiXCR run on the 5' RACE reads, TCRdb lists one record per CDR3 protein. The sample includes about 250,000 distinct CDR3 sequences, roughly an eighth of them seen just once. The sequencing sample was made of memory (CD45RO+) T cells sorted from blood. The receptors derive from a young woman in good health. The CDR3 runs from the conserved cysteine through the conserved F or W. A D gene is named only where the DNA matches it firmly. Not all rows give a size; the values are once, few, many and, for expanded clones, a class.

abundance,j_gene,d_gene,v_gene,CDR3aa,CDR3nt
.,TRBJ2-2,.,TRBV7-9,CASSSTLAPNTGELFF,TGTGCCAGCAGCTCTACTCTAGCCCCAAACACCGGGGAGCTGTTTTTT
few,TRBJ2-5,.,TRBV12-3/TRBV12-4,CASSVKKFRETQYF,TGTGCCAGCAGTGTGAAGAAGTTCCGGGAGACCCAGTACTTC
few,TRBJ2-1,.,TRBV15,CATSRGRGSDNEQFF,TGTGCCACCAGCAGAGGCAGGGGTTCGGACAATGAGCAGTTCTTC
many,TRBJ2-2,.,TRBV5-1,CASSSGSNTGELFF,TGCGCCAGCAGCTCAGGGTCGAACACCGGGGAGCTGTTTTTT
.,TRBJ1-6,.,TRBV20-1,CSARVPGYSPLHF,TGCAGTGCTAGAGTACCAGGGTATTCACCCCTCCACTTT
many,TRBJ2-2,.,TRBV20-1,CSASPDNSGELFF,TGCAGTGCTAGCCCGGACAATTCCGGAGAGCTGTTTTTT
few,TRBJ2-7,TRBD1,TRBV29-1,CSVIQGPSYEQYF,TGCAGCGTTATACAGGGGCCCTCCTACGAGCAGTACTTC
.,TRBJ2-1,TRBD1,TRBV6-4,CASGTDPYNEQFF,TGTGCCAGCGGGACAGATCCCTACAATGAGCAGTTCTTC
.,TRBJ2-3,TRBD2,TRBV5-4,CASRAHRGSGTDTQYF,TGTGCCAGCAGAGCGCACCGCGGGAGTGGCACAGATACGCAGTATTTT
.,TRBJ2-1,TRBD2,TRBV20-1,CSARDAGTSGIQQFF,TGCAGTGCTAGAGATGCCGGGACTAGCGGGATTCAGCAGTTCTTC
few,TRBJ2-7,TRBD2,TRBV20-1,CSAIPLAGSYEQYF,TGCAGTGCTATACCTTTAGCGGGTTCCTACGAGCAGTACTTC
many,TRBJ1-5,.,TRBV6-1,CASQTVRNQPQHF,TGTGCCAGCCAGACAGTACGCAATCAGCCCCAGCATTTT
few,TRBJ2-7,.,TRBV12-3/TRBV12-4,CASSRASGEQYF,TGTGCCAGCAGCCGGGCGAGCGGTGAGCAGTACTTC
.,TRBJ2-1,.,TRBV10-1,CASSEAKIQGNEQFF,TGCGCCAGCAGTGAGGCCAAAATACAGGGCAATGAGCAGTTCTTC